These 6 T cell receptor beta chains originate from one sample sequenced in a study of T cell clonality in common variable immunodeficiency. Study results and limitations: Reportedly, TCR beta sequences from common variable immunodeficiency showed fewer deletions and N-nucleotide insertions.

Data came from immunoSEQ multiplex PCR; TCRdb stores just in-frame clones and leaves some out. The record shows roughly 9,000 clones for this sample, with no singletons present. These TCRs are of unknown antigen specificity. The sequencing input was peripheral blood mononuclear cells. The receptors here all came from a human donor with common variable immunodeficiency.

This clone has a count of ten or more. The read ends 3 residues before the CDR3 terminus; that terminus is restored from the germline J gene. The J gene is TRBJ1-1, the V gene TRBV7-9; TRBD1 might be the D (6 bases). CDR3 length equals 15 residues. Trimming left V 5 bases short and J 6 bases short, with 19 bases between. Germline V CDR1 and CDR2: SEHNR, FQNEAQ (reference sequence). Incomplete CDR3 DNA: TGTGCCAGCAGCGTAGGTCTCAGCGGGGGCGCTGAA. It codes for CASSVGLSGGAE. The CDR3, in full, reads CASSVGLSGGAEAFF.

There are many counts of this clone. Read data end 3 residues before the CDR3 end; the end is taken from the germline J gene. V and J are TRBV12-3 or TRBV12-4 and TRBJ2-3; D is ambiguous. The V and J ends lost 7 bases and 6 bases respectively, with 14 bases between them. This CDR3 contains 13 residues. The CDR3 is CASTLMGPDTQYF. CDR3 bases read: TGTGCCAGCACCCTTATGGGCCCGGATACG.

This clone was recorded at least ten times. The CDR3 extends 3 residues past the end of the read, so its final part is completed from the germline J gene. The chain has TRBV19 and TRBJ2-1, with TRBD2 identical over 7 bases. The V gene's germline CDR1 is LNHDA and CDR2 SQIVND (reference sequence). The CDR3 runs 14 residues. V shed 7 bases, J shed 0 bases, and the junction held 3 bases outside the gene matches. The chain's CDR3 is CASKAGYSYNEQFF. CDR3 DNA (partial): TGTGCCAGTAAAGCGGGGTACTCCTACAATGAG.

This clone was counted ten times or more. The missing CDR3 end, 3 residues past where the read stops, is filled in from the germline J gene. V usage is TRBV2 and J usage is TRBJ2-1, with 14 bases matching TRBD2. The germline gives CDR1 SNHLY, CDR2 FYNNEI. With V trimmed by 4 bases and J by 9 bases, 8 bases remained unmatched. This CDR3 has 16 residues. The CDR3 reads CASSAGLAGGFGEQFF. CDR3 DNA (partial): TGTGCCAGCAGTGCCGGACTAGCGGGGGGTTTTGGTGAG.

By frequency in the sample, this clone is medium-sized. The read comes to an end 3 residues before the CDR3 does, leaving the germline J gene to fill in the end. The rearrangement joins TRBV11-3 to TRBJ2-5; 7 nucleotides match TRBD2. CDR1 SGHNT and CDR2 YENEEA come from the germline V gene. The length of the CDR3 is 15 residues. V was clipped by 5 bases and J by 5 bases; unmatched bases: 11. CDR3 DNA, as far as it was read: TGTGCCAGCAGCCCCGGGGATAGCGGGTCTGAGACC. Its translation: CASSPGDSGSET. The whole CDR3 protein is CASSPGDSGSETQYF.

This clone has more than one count but fewer than ten. Given a much more abundant clone one base away, this may be a read error. The read stops 3 residues short of the end of the CDR3; the missing end is completed from the germline J gene. V usage is TRBV7-2 and J usage is TRBJ2-7, with 12 bases that match TRBD2. Germline values: CDR1 SGHTA, CDR2 FQGNSA. The CDR3 has 15 residues. CDR3 bases read: TGTGTCAGCATCCACACTAGCGGGGGGATTTACGAG. Amino acids: CVSIHTSGGIYE. The entire CDR3 protein is CVSIHTSGGIYEQYF.